This TCR beta chain was retrieved from a study of response to subunit inactivated influenza vaccine. This clonotype was detected a few times. The antigen is undetermined. TCRdb ran MiXCR on the RT-PCR reads and lists one entry per CDR3 protein. The sample has 150,000 or so distinct CDR3 sequences, roughly a tenth seen once. V lost 1 base and J 4 bases, leaving 2 bases between the germline ends. This CDR3 is built from 12 residues. From germline, CDR1 is LGHNA and CDR2 YSLEER. General study points: Researchers suggested that each seasonal influenza vaccination recruits few new T cells.

The material sequenced was non-naive T cells sorted from PBMCs, taken 40 to 50 days after vaccination. This sequence joins TRBV4-3 and TRBJ2-1, with D uncertain. The receptor comes from a man between 50 and 59 years old who received an inactivated influenza vaccine. CDR3 coding DNA: TGCGCCAGCAGCCAAGGATACAATGAGCAGTTCTTC. It is translated as CASSQGYNEQFF.